This T cell receptor beta chain was sequenced for a study of CD8+CD57+ T cells in acquired aplastic anemia. Of note for this clonotype: What it binds is not known.

Trimming pared 1 base from V and 2 bases from J, leaving 12 bases between. This CDR3 contains 16 residues. Germline lookup yields CDR1 MDHEN and CDR2 SYDVKM. Study outcomes and limitations: Significance was not reached for CD8+ Simpson's diversity between patients and controls.

TCR beta VDJ and CDR3 were profiled, and genomic DNA was the template. One entry per CDR3 protein results from TCRdb running MiXCR on the reads. The table records around 430,000 distinct CDR3 sequences, around a third of them present only once. An expansion of CD8+CD57+ cells by flow cytometry had been shown in patients chosen for sequencing. The patients all had a severe acquired aplastic anemia diagnosis. This chain joins TRBV28 and TRBJ1-5; D not resolved. Source material: sorted CD4+, CD8+, or CD8+CD57+ T cells (not recorded which) from PBMCs. This TCR was recovered from a human donor with aplastic anemia. This CDR3 reads CASSLLTSPGNQPQHF. For the CDR3, the DNA is TGTGCCAGCAGTTTATTGACATCGCCGGGCAATCAGCCCCAGCATTTT. Looking up the rest from reference TRBV28 and TRBJ1-5 gives the full variable domain: DVKVTQSSRYLVKRTGEKVFLECVQDMDHENMFWYRQDPGLGLRLIYFSYDVKMKEKGDIPEGYSVSREKKERFSLILESASTNQTSMYLCASSLLTSPGNQPQHFGDGTRLSIL.